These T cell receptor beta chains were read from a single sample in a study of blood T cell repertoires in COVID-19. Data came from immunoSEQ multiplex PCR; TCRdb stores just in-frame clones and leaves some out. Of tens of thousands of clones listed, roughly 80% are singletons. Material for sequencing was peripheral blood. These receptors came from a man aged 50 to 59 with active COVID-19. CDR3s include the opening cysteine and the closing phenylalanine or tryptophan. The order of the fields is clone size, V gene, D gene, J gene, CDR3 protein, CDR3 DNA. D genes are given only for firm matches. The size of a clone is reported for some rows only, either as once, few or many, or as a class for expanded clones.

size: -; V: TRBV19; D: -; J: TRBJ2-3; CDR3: CASSMQGGSTDTQYF; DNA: TGTGCCAGTAGTATGCAGGGGGGAAGCACAGATACGCAGTATTTT
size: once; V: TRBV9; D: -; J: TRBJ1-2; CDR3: CASSVGAGRNYGYTF; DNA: TGTGCCAGCAGCGTCGGTGCAGGGAGGAACTATGGCTACACCTTC
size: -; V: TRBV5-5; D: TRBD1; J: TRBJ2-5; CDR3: CASSLGTGKETQYF; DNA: TGTGCCAGCAGCTTGGGGACAGGGAAAGAGACCCAGTACTTC
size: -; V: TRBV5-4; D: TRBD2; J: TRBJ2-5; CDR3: CASRPGGGPGETQYF; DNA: TGTGCCAGCAGGCCTGGCGGGGGACCTGGTGAGACCCAGTACTTC
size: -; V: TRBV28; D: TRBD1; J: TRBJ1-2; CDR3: CASNPGQASQGYTF; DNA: TGTGCCAGCAACCCGGGACAGGCCTCCCAAGGCTACACCTTC
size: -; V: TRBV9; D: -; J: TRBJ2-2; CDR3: CASSVDVLAGRGELFF; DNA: TGTGCCAGCAGCGTAGATGTACTAGCAGGGCGCGGGGAGCTGTTTTTT
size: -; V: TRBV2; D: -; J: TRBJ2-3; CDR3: CASFPFSSSTDTQYF; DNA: TGTGCCAGCTTCCCATTTAGCAGCAGCACAGATACGCAGTATTTT
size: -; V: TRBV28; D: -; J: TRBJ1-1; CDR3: CASRLRGEAFF; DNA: TGTGCCAGCAGACTAAGGGGGGAAGCTTTCTTT
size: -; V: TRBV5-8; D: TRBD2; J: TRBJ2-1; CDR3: CASSLAGGEQFF; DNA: TGTGCCAGCAGCTTGGCGGGGGGTGAGCAGTTCTTC
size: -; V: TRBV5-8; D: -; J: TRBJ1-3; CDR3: CASSFYGGNTIYF; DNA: TGTGCCAGCAGCTTCTACGGGGGAAACACCATATATTTT
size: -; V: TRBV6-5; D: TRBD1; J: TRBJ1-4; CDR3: CASNLDRGWEKLFF; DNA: TGTGCCAGCAACCTGGACAGGGGGTGGGAAAAACTGTTTTTT
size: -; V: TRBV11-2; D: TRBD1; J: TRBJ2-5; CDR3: CASSTRDRVETQYF; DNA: TGTGCCAGCAGCACCCGGGACAGGGTAGAGACCCAGTACTTC
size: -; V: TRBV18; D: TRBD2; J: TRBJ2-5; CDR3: CASSPAFRVAGGQETQYF; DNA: TGTGCCAGCTCACCGGCTTTTCGGGTAGCGGGGGGTCAAGAGACCCAGTACTTC
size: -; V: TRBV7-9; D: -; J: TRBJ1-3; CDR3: CASSYSIYSGNTIYF; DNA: TGTGCCAGCAGTTACAGCATTTACTCTGGAAACACCATATATTTT
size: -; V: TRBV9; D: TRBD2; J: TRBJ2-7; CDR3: CASSVGTSGEQYF; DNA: TGTGCCAGCAGCGTAGGAACTAGCGGGGAGCAGTACTTC
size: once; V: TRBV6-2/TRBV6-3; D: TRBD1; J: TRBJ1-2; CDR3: CASSRDSNYGYTF; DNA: TGTGCCAGCAGTCGGGACAGTAACTATGGCTACACCTTC
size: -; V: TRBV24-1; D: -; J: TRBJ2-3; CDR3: CATSDLDRMKQYF; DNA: TGTGCCACCAGTGATCTTGACAGGATGAAGCAGTATTTT
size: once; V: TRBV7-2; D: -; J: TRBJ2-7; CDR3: CASSLVRSYEQYF; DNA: TGTGCCAGCAGCTTAGTGCGGTCCTACGAGCAGTACTTC
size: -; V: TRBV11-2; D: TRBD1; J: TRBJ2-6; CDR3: CASSLVTSTGAGANVLTF; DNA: TGTGCCAGCAGCTTAGTAACTTCGACAGGGGCTGGGGCCAACGTCCTGACTTTC
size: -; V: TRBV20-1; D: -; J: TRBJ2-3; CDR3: CSASYRTGTDTQYF; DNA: TGCAGTGCTAGTTACCGGACTGGCACAGATACGCAGTATTTT
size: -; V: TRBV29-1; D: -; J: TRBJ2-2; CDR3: CSVLKGRELFF; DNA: TGCAGCGTCCTGAAGGGGAGGGAGCTGTTTTTT
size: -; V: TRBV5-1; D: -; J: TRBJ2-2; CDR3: CASSLQNTGELFF; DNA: TGCGCCAGCAGCTTACAGAACACCGGGGAGCTGTTTTTT
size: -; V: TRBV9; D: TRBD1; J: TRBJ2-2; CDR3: CASSAGTATGELFF; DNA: TGTGCCAGCAGCGCCGGGACAGCCACCGGGGAGCTGTTTTTT
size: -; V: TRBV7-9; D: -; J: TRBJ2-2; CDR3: CASSLMGSGGTGELFF; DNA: TGTGCCAGCAGCTTAATGGGTAGCGGTGGTACCGGGGAGCTGTTTTTT
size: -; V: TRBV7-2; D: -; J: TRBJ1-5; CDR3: CASSSVGDQPQHF; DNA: TGTGCCAGCAGCTCAGTGGGCGATCAGCCCCAGCATTTT
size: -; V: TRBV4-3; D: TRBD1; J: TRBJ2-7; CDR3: CASSQGDLRRGEQYF; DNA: TGCGCCAGCAGCCAAGGGGACCTGCGCAGGGGGGAGCAGTACTTC
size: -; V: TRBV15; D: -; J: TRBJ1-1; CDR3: CATGGEGVVFF; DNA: TGTGCCACCGGGGGGGAAGGAGTAGTTTTCTTT
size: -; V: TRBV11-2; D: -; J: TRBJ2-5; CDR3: CASSSGLSETQYF; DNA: TGTGCCAGCAGTTCGGGGTTGAGCGAGACCCAGTACTTC
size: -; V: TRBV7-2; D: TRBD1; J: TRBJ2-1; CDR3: CASSPTSGQGASFF; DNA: TGTGCCAGCAGCCCTACATCGGGACAGGGGGCGAGCTTCTTC
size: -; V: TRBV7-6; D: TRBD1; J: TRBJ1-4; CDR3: CASSTGTGSNEKLFF; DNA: TGTGCCAGCAGCACAGGGACAGGGAGTAATGAAAAACTGTTTTTT
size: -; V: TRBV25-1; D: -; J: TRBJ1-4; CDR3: CASSRWEGEEKLFF; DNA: TGTGCCAGCAGTAGGTGGGAGGGGGAGGAAAAACTGTTTTTT
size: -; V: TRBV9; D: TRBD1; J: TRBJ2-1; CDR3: CASSPRQGDYNEQFF; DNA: TGTGCCAGCAGCCCGAGACAGGGGGACTACAATGAGCAGTTCTTC
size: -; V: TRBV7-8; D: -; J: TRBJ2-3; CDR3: CASSLARRPYTDTQYF; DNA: TGTGCCAGCAGCTTAGCGAGGAGACCCTACACAGATACGCAGTATTTT
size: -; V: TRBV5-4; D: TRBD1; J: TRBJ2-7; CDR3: CASSVGGQGGYEQYF; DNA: TGTGCCAGCAGTGTGGGGGGACAGGGGGGATACGAGCAGTACTTC
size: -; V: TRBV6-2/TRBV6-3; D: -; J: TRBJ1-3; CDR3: CASSPGFSGNTIYF; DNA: TGTGCCAGCAGTCCAGGGTTCTCTGGAAACACCATATATTTT
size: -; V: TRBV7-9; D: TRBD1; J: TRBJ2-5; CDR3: CASSPQGVVQETQYF; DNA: TGTGCCAGCAGCCCTCAGGGGGTGGTTCAAGAGACCCAGTACTTC
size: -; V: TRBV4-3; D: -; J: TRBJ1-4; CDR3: CASSQDYSRTRKLFF; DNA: TGCGCCAGCAGCCAAGATTACTCCCGAACGAGAAAACTGTTTTTT
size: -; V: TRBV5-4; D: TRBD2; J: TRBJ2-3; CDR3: CASSATSGADTQYF; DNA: TGTGCCAGCAGCGCGACTAGCGGGGCAGATACGCAGTATTTT
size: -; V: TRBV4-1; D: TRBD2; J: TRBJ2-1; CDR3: CASSQSGTSGGIAYNEQFF; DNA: TGCGCCAGCAGCCAATCCGGGACTAGCGGGGGGATCGCCTACAATGAGCAGTTCTTC
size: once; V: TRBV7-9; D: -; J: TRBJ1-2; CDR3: CASSLGTVGGYTF; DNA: TGTGCCAGCAGCTTAGGGACAGTCGGTGGCTACACCTTC
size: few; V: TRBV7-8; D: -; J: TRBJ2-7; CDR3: CASSGTPYYEQYF; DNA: TGTGCCAGCAGCGGGACACCATACTACGAGCAGTACTTC
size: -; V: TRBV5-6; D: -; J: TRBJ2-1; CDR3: CASSSGPGGSNEQFF; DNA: TGTGCCAGCAGCTCCGGACCCGGGGGTTCCAATGAGCAGTTCTTC
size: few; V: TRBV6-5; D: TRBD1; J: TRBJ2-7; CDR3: CASSYQRQGGHEQYF; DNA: TGTGCCAGCAGTTACCAAAGACAGGGGGGCCACGAGCAGTACTTC
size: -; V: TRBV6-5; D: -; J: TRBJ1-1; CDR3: CASIQPGANTEAFF; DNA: TGTGCCAGCATTCAACCCGGAGCGAACACTGAAGCTTTCTTT
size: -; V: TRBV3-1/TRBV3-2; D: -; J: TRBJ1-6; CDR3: CASSQNTGYNSPLHF; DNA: TGTGCCAGCAGCCAAAATACAGGGTATAATTCACCCCTCCACTTT
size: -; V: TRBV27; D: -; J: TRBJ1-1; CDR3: CASSLDGANTEAFF; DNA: TGTGCCAGCAGTTTAGATGGGGCAAACACTGAAGCTTTCTTT
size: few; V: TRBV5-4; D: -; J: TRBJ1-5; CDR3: CASSSDGGVNQPQHF; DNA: TGTGCCAGCAGCTCGGACGGGGGAGTCAATCAGCCCCAGCATTTT
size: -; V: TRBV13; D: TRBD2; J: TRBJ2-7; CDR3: CASSLGSGIYEQYF; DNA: TGTGCCAGCAGCTTAGGTAGCGGGATCTACGAGCAGTACTTC
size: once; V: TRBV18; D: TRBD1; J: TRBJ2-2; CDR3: CASSTGQGVSGELFF; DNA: TGTGCCAGCTCGACGGGACAGGGGGTGTCCGGGGAGCTGTTTTTT
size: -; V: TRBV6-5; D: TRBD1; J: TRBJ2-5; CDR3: CASRPTGGNRETQYF; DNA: TGTGCCAGCAGACCGACAGGGGGCAATCGGGAGACCCAGTACTTC
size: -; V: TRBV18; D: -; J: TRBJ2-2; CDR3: CASSPGDWELFF; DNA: TGTGCCAGCTCACCAGGGGACTGGGAGCTGTTTTTT
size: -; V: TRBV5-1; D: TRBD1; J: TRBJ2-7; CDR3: CASSLAGGLSYEQYF; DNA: TGCGCCAGCAGCTTGGCAGGGGGTTTATCCTACGAGCAGTACTTC
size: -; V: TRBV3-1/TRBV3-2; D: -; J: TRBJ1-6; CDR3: CASSRREGPLHF; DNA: TGTGCCAGCAGCCGGAGGGAAGGTCCCCTCCACTTT
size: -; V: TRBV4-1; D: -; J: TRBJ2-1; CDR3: CASSQREGDNEQFF; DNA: TGCGCCAGCAGCCAGAGGGAGGGGGACAATGAGCAGTTCTTC